This TCR beta chain was found in a study of cytomegalovirus exposure and HLA in healthy donors. The study ran its PCR with 60 Vbeta and 13 Jbeta primers. Generated by immunoSEQ multiplex PCR, the TCRdb table keeps only in-frame clones and is missing some. The sample holds 150,000 or so clones, over 70% seen once. Comment on this clone: Its target is not known.

Study-wide points: A later analysis associated 15,000 or so TCR beta sequences with HLA alleles at a 0.05 false discovery rate. Reportedly, a later analysis found an Asian-associated ancestry cluster had fewer N-insertions than the approximately 700-donor mean. As immune exposure information, only CMV serostatus was available.

The specimen was PBMCs. This clonotype originated in a man in his thirties or forties in good health and CMV-seronegative.

DNA for the CDR3: TGTGCCAGCAGTTCATCAGGGGACAGTGATGGGGAAAAACTGTTTTTT. Protein sequence: CASSSSGDSDGEKLFF. J is TRBJ1-4 and V is TRBV28, with 7 nucleotides matching TRBD1. Germline CDR1 is MDHEN and CDR2 is SYDVKM. There are 16 residues in the CDR3. V lost 4 bases, J lost 8 bases, and 13 bases stayed unmatched.